A selection of T cell receptor beta chains follows, all from one sample in a study of T-cell memory formation after mild COVID-19. TCRdb re-called the 5' RACE reads with MiXCR, one entry per CDR3 protein. The sample consists of approximately 180,000 distinct CDR3 sequences, 16% of them appearing once. Sample: PBMCs or a T cell subset sorted from them (not recorded which). These TCRs come from an adult woman who had mild COVID-19 (a few samples of this study predate the infection). Cell type and time point are not known. Both conserved end residues are part of each CDR3. Each record gives: V gene, CDR3 protein.

TRBV2 CASSVQGAWETQYF
TRBV5-1 CASRTDAMNTEAFF
TRBV7-2 CASSTLSSGANVLTF
TRBV12-3/TRBV12-4 CASSFGGLAGLDEQFF
TRBV5-1 CASSLAAGSYNEQFF
TRBV6-2/TRBV6-3 CASSYSSGRAANEQFF
TRBV7-6 CASGGLQSYEQYF
TRBV5-1 CASSFGQWGNDGYTF
TRBV12-5 CASGLVTGGNTIYF
TRBV20-1 CSAMEGPIHEQFF
TRBV5-1 CASSLGQNTAYNEQFF
TRBV12-3/TRBV12-4 CASSYQPQHF
TRBV5-4 CASSLWDRETGEQYF
TRBV20-1 CSARSGQGHNEQFF
TRBV12-3/TRBV12-4 CASRRTSGNTIYF
TRBV11-2 CASTTMKSEQYF
TRBV7-9 CASSFQGLKTDTQYF
TRBV7-3 CASSPGQGFLNEQFF
TRBV7-8 CASSSLGTGYNEQFF
TRBV5-1 CASSFLAGDNEQFF
TRBV29-1 CSVDVGGQLRAQYF
TRBV27 CASSLRGGLYEQYF
TRBV7-2 CASSFQGFDTGELFF
TRBV30 CAWSRAGQETQYF
TRBV24-1 CATSELRGVQYF
TRBV12-3/TRBV12-4 CASSATVEGNTIYF
TRBV20-1 CSARDGDSLSYEQYF
TRBV28 CASSYGTANTDTQYF
TRBV2 CASDGPTSGGGEQFF
TRBV11-2 CASSPRRNAYNEQFF
TRBV5-1 CASSLGQDHTDTQYF
TRBV24-1 CATSDSGTGRNEQFF
TRBV12-3/TRBV12-4 CASSLGGGDHLGQYF
TRBV7-9 CASSLDFLRGDTQYF
TRBV20-1 CSATLGQAFTEAFF
TRBV7-3 CASRQRTSGGSNTGELFF
TRBV5-1 CASSTGQGHNEQFF
TRBV12-3/TRBV12-4 CASNHLVGAGKETQYF
TRBV18 CASSRDRADTQYF
TRBV6-5 CASRRTRGTNEQFF
TRBV29-1 CSVEVAGGRGNEQFF
TRBV5-1 CASSSRRGTSIYEQYF
TRBV5-1 CASSLGLLADTDTQYF
TRBV20-1 CSAPPEPLETQYF
TRBV2 CASSELPDTQYF
TRBV29-1 CSVGHRYEQYF
TRBV4-1 CASSQGLGTSSYEQYF
TRBV9 CASATNNEQFF
TRBV12-3/TRBV12-4 CASSQGGGSAYEQYF
TRBV4-3 CASSQDGPGLSGSSSYNEQFF